The 9 T cell receptor beta chains reported below all come from one sample, sequenced in a study of cytomegalovirus exposure and HLA in healthy donors. Use of 60 Vbeta and 13 Jbeta primers characterized the PCR. TCRdb keeps only in-frame clones here, not all; method: immunoSEQ multiplex PCR. In the table there are 85,000 to 120,000 clones, 70% to 80% of which are singletons. Input material: PBMCs. The source is a male donor in good health and CMV-seropositive.

V and J are TRBV19 and TRBJ2-2; 10 bases match TRBD1. Trimming took 4 bases from V and 6 from J; bases not matched to a gene: 5. CDR1 and CDR2 from the germline V gene are LNHDA and SQIVND (reference sequence). The CDR3 totals 15 residues. The CDR3 sequence is CASSRDRGVAGELFF. CDR3 DNA: TGTGCCAGTAGTAGGGACAGGGGAGTAGCCGGGGAGCTGTTTTTT.

This clone was seen a few times. The chain has TRBV18 and TRBJ2-1; TRBD2 agrees at 10 bases. With V trimmed by 4 bases and J by 5 bases, 5 bases remained unmatched. CDR1 is KGHSH and CDR2 is LQKENI in the germline V gene. The CDR3 is 15 amino acids. Written as DNA, the CDR3 is TGTGCCAGCTCACAAACTAGCGGGGTCAACAATGAGCAGTTCTTC. Its protein is CASSQTSGVNNEQFF.

This clone has a handful of counts. The CDR3 spells CASSLTTGNSYEQYF. In DNA form, the CDR3 reads TGCGCCAGCAGCCTTACGACTGGAAACTCCTACGAGCAGTACTTC. The chain employs TRBV4-1 and TRBJ2-7; D remains ambiguous. V lost 4 bases and J 0 bases, leaving 13 bases between the germline ends. This CDR3 region has 15 residues. Germline lookup yields CDR1 MGHRA and CDR2 YSYEKL.

This chain uses TRBV21-1 with TRBJ2-1; the DNA was not compared with TRBD2, the D call given in the table. TRBV21-1 is tagged as a pseudogene. The CDR3 spans 18 residues. CDR3 DNA sequence: TGTGCCAGCAGCAAAAAGGGCGAGGAGCGGGGTATGAGGGATGAGCAGTTCTTC. It encodes CASSKKGEERGMRDEQFF.

V and J are TRBV18 and TRBJ2-3; TRBD2 agrees at 9 bases. Trimming removed 4 bases from V and 5 bases from J; junction bases left unmatched: 7. This CDR3 spans 15 amino acids. CDR1 and CDR2 (germline): KGHSH, LQKENI. CDR3 nucleotides: TGTGCCAGCTCACAATCTAGCGGGGATGGAGATACGCAGTATTTT. Translation: CASSQSSGDGDTQYF.

The chain carries TRBV19 and TRBJ2-5; D is perhaps TRBD1 (7 bases). The J call is in doubt because the DNA end fits TRBJ2-7 better. This CDR3 has 15 amino acids. Germline CDR1 reads LNHDA; CDR2 reads SQIVND (reference sequence). The CDR3 here is CASSIRRDSAHEQYF. The CDR3 DNA follows: TGTGCCAGTAGTATTAGGCGGGACAGTGCCCACGAGCAGTACTTC.

This rearrangement joins TRBV19 to TRBJ2-7, with 7 bases fitting TRBD2. The CDR3 has 14 amino acids. V lost 5 bases, J lost 0 bases, and 4 bases stayed unmatched. Germline CDR1 LNHDA, CDR2 SQIVND (reference sequence). The CDR3 DNA reads as TGTGCCAGTAGTGGGACTATCAACTCCTACGAGCAGTACTTC. Translating it yields CASSGTINSYEQYF.

The rearrangement links TRBV13 to TRBJ2-1; D is possibly TRBD2 (5 bases). CDR1 is PRHDT and CDR2 is FYEKMQ in the germline V gene (reference sequence). The germline V and J ends were trimmed by 5 bases and 2 bases, with 16 bases remaining between them. The CDR3 has 16 amino acids. CDR3 coding DNA: TGTGCCAGCAGCCTGTCCCTACTAGTAGCCTACAATGAGCAGTTCTTC. Protein sequence: CASSLSLLVAYNEQFF.

The chain links TRBV5-4 to TRBJ2-5, with a tentative D call TRBD2 (6 bases). Trimming took 4 bases from V and 0 from J, leaving 13 bases between them. There are 15 residues in the CDR3. Germline CDR1 and CDR2: SGHNT and YYREEE (reference sequence). CDR3 DNA sequence: TGTGCCAGCAGCCCACATGTAGCGGACCAAGAGACCCAGTACTTC. Translated: CASSPHVADQETQYF.